This T cell receptor beta chain emerged from a study of blood T cell repertoires in COVID-19. The repertoire was sequenced with immunoSEQ multiplex PCR; TCRdb's copy has only in-frame clones and lacks some. The table has about 84,000 clones, 90% to 95% seen once. The V end was cut by 5 bases, the J end by 4 bases, with 18 bases between. The CDR3 has 15 residues. Germline V gene data show CDR1 as SGHNT and CDR2 as YYREEE (reference sequence). The sample was peripheral blood. This receptor was identified in a human donor with active COVID-19. The donor label of this sample is uncertain. This rearrangement joins TRBV5-4 to TRBJ2-5; D perhaps matches TRBD1 (5 bases). This chain's CDR3 is CASSSRGPRIETQYF. The CDR3 nucleotides read TGTGCCAGCAGTTCAAGGGGCCCAAGGATAGAGACCCAGTACTTC.